The 32 T cell receptor beta chains below were found in one sample sequenced in a study of cytomegalovirus exposure and HLA in healthy donors. PCR primers comprised 60 Vbeta and 13 Jbeta primers. Sequencing used immunoSEQ multiplex PCR; TCRdb keeps in-frame clones, though not all of them. The sample consists of more than 60,000 clones, around 77% of them appearing once. The sample was PBMCs. These receptor sequences come from a male donor in good health and CMV-seropositive.

This clone occurred a few times. V usage is TRBV15 and J usage is TRBJ1-5; unclear D gene. The CDR3 runs 15 residues. V was cut by 5 bases and J by 0 bases, with 11 bases left in between. CDR1 is LNHNV, CDR2 YYDKDF, per germline (reference sequence). CDR3 bases: TGTGCCACCAGCGGTGGGAGGGATAGCAATCAGCCCCAGCATTTT. Translating gives CATSGGRDSNQPQHF.

The chain employs TRBV9 and TRBJ2-7; 7 bases align to TRBD2. Germline values: CDR1 SGDLS, CDR2 YYNGEE. This CDR3 comprises 17 residues. Losses at the gene ends were 3 bases for V and 1 base for J; bases not matched to a gene: 13. CDR3 sequence reads: CASSDNLGGEGSYEQYF. The CDR3 region has the DNA TGTGCCAGCAGCGACAATCTTGGGGGGGAGGGGTCCTACGAGCAGTACTTC.

V is TRBV4-2 and J is TRBJ2-1, with TRBD2 matching 14 bases. J lost 3 bases, V lost 4 bases, and 11 bases had no gene match. Germline CDR1 reads LGHNA; CDR2 reads YNFKEQ. The CDR3 spans 19 residues. The CDR3 region is CASSRRLAGGPIGYNEQFF. CDR3 in DNA: TGTGCCAGCAGCCGGCGACTAGCGGGGGGGCCAATTGGCTACAATGAGCAGTTCTTC.

V and J are TRBV7-2 and TRBJ2-1; D ambiguous. This CDR3 spans 14 amino acids. The ends were cut back, 2 bases at V and 4 bases at J, with 9 bases in the middle. Germline loops: CDR1 SGHTA, CDR2 FQGNSA. This CDR3 is CASSLWREYNEQFF. Here the CDR3 DNA reads TGTGCCAGCAGCTTATGGAGAGAATACAATGAGCAGTTCTTC.

This clone has only a few counts. This chain uses TRBV27 with TRBJ2-3, with D possibly TRBD2 on 5 matching bases. The V and J ends lost 1 base and 5 bases respectively, with 13 bases between them. Germline V gene sequence: CDR1 MNHEY, CDR2 SMNVEV (reference sequence). This CDR3 is 15 amino acids long. The CDR3 region is CASSLLRALQDTQYF. The CDR3 nucleotides are TGTGCCAGCAGTTTATTGCGGGCCCTCCAAGATACGCAGTATTTT.

The V gene is TRBV5-6, the J gene TRBJ1-2; 8 positions agree with TRBD1. V gave up 4 bases and J gave up 4 bases; unmatched junction bases: 9. Germline V gives CDR1 SGHDT, CDR2 YYEEEE. The CDR3 totals 15 residues. The CDR3 region has the DNA TGTGCCAGCAGCCCTCAGGGGGCGCTTGGCTATGGCTACACCTTC. The encoded protein is CASSPQGALGYGYTF.

V and J are TRBV9 and TRBJ1-1; possibly TRBD1 for D (6 bases). The germline V gene encodes CDR1 SGDLS and CDR2 YYNGEE. The CDR3 totals 16 residues. V dropped 4 bases and J dropped 1 base, with 17 bases sitting between them. In nucleotides, the CDR3 is TGTGCCAGCAGCCCCACGGGTGTGGGGGCGAACACTGAAGCTTTCTTT. As protein: CASSPTGVGANTEAFF.

V is TRBV29-1 and J is TRBJ1-1; D is undetermined. The germline CDR1 and CDR2 sequences are SQVTM and ANQGSEA. V was clipped by 4 bases and J by 8 bases, with 8 bases between them. This CDR3 has 10 amino acids. CDR3 residues: CSVGAAEAFF. Here the CDR3 DNA reads TGCAGCGTTGGGGCAGCAGAAGCTTTCTTT.

The chain uses TRBV15 and TRBJ2-7; D may be TRBD2 (6 bases). Germline CDR1 and CDR2: LNHNV and YYDKDF (reference sequence). Trimming removed 0 bases at V and 5 bases at J, with 17 bases between. The CDR3 is made up of 16 amino acids. CDR3 in amino acids: CATSREGGTPDDEQYF. CDR3 in DNA: TGTGCCACCAGCAGAGAAGGCGGGACCCCTGACGACGAGCAGTACTTC.

This clone was counted a single time. The gene calls are TRBV10-2 and TRBJ2-7, with TRBD2 identical over 7 bases. The germline V gene encodes CDR1 WSHSY and CDR2 SAAADI. Losses at the gene ends were 3 bases for V and 4 bases for J; bases not matched to a gene: 9. CDR3 length: 15 amino acids. CDR3 region: CASSDPPRGGYEQYF. In nucleotides, the CDR3 is TGCGCCAGCAGTGATCCCCCCCGCGGGGGATACGAGCAGTACTTC.

The chain employs TRBV5-1 and TRBJ2-1; 16 bases are shared with TRBD2. The CDR3 totals 16 residues. Losses at the gene ends were 2 bases for V and 9 bases for J; bases not matched to a gene: 5. The germline CDR1 and CDR2 sequences are SGHRS and YFSETQ. This chain's CDR3 is CASSFAGTSGGGEQFF. CDR3 coding DNA: TGCGCCAGCAGCTTTGCCGGGACTAGCGGGGGGGGTGAGCAGTTCTTC.

V and J are TRBV6-6 and TRBJ2-1; 8 bases map to TRBD1. With V trimmed by 6 bases and J by 2 bases, 3 bases remained unmatched. Germline V gene data show CDR1 as MNHNY and CDR2 as SVGAGI (reference sequence). The CDR3 has 14 amino acids. The chain's CDR3 is CASRSRGPYNEQFF. In DNA form, the CDR3 reads TGTGCCAGCAGGTCCAGGGGGCCCTACAATGAGCAGTTCTTC.

The genes are TRBV4-2 and TRBJ2-1, with D tentatively TRBD1 (7 bases). The germline CDR1 and CDR2 sequences are LGHNA and YNFKEQ. This CDR3 spans 14 amino acids. V gave up 0 bases and J gave up 5 bases, with 8 bases separating them. The CDR3, as DNA: TGTGCCAGCAGCCAAGACAGGGGGGACAATGAGCAGTTCTTC. Translated, it gives CASSQDRGDNEQFF.

The gene calls are TRBV6-5 and TRBJ2-7; D uncertain. Per the germline V gene, CDR1 is MNHEY and CDR2 is SVGAGI. The CDR3 contains 13 residues. V gave up 5 bases and J gave up 3 bases, with 11 bases separating them. The CDR3 coding sequence is TGTGCCAGCAGTCGCGAGGTGTACTACGAGCAGTACTTC. Its translation is CASSREVYYEQYF.

This chain uses TRBV25-1 with TRBJ2-7; 10 nucleotides align to TRBD1. V lost 3 bases to trimming and J lost 3 bases; unmatched junction nucleotides: 2. The CDR3 spans 14 residues. Germline V CDR1 and CDR2: MGHDK, SYGVNS. The CDR3, as DNA: TGTGCCAGCAGTGAGGGACAGGGGTTCTACGAGCAGTACTTC. Its protein product is CASSEGQGFYEQYF.

The sample holds a few counts of this clone. The rearrangement joins TRBV7-8 to TRBJ2-5; D might be TRBD1 (6 bases). CDR1 is SGHVS and CDR2 is FQNEAQ in the germline V gene. CDR3 length equals 13 residues. V lost 6 bases and J 7 bases, leaving 15 bases between the germline ends. The CDR3 is CASRPGQRATQYF. In DNA form, the CDR3 reads TGTGCCAGCAGACCCGGACAGAGGGCGACCCAGTACTTC.

This chain links TRBV19 with TRBJ1-3; D not resolved. Germline CDR1 reads LNHDA; CDR2 reads SQIVND (reference sequence). CDR3 length: 14 residues. The V end lost 7 bases, the J end lost 0 bases, and 10 bases lay between the germline ends. The CDR3 region is CASTTAGSGNTIYF. The CDR3 DNA is TGTGCCAGTACGACCGCGGGCTCTGGAAACACCATATATTTT.

This rearrangement joins TRBV29-1 to TRBJ2-1; 7 bases fit TRBD1. The CDR3 contains 14 residues. The germline CDR1 and CDR2 sequences are SQVTM and ANQGSEA. V lost 4 bases and J lost 2; bases outside the gene matches: 5. CDR3 loop: CSVGAGGAYNEQFF. DNA of the CDR3: TGCAGCGTTGGAGCAGGGGGAGCCTACAATGAGCAGTTCTTC.

The V call is TRBV19, the J call TRBJ2-1; D is unresolved. This CDR3 is 13 amino acids long. Looked up from germline, CDR1 is LNHDA and CDR2 is SQIVND (reference sequence). The V gene lost 6 bases and the J gene lost 5 bases, with 11 bases spanning the gap. The chain's CDR3 is CASSGWSDNEQFF. The DNA for the CDR3 is TGTGCCAGTAGCGGTTGGTCGGACAATGAGCAGTTCTTC.

CDR3: CASSESGGTQETQYF. DNA for the CDR3: TGTGCCAGCAGTGAATCGGGCGGGACCCAAGAGACCCAGTACTTC. The V gene is TRBV6-1, the J gene TRBJ2-5, with D tentatively TRBD2 (6 bases). This CDR3 has 15 residues. From germline, CDR1 is MNHNS and CDR2 SASEGT. V was shortened by 2 bases and J by 1 base, with 11 bases between the two germline ends.

This clone has just one count. This sequence joins TRBV5-1 and TRBJ2-5; D is possibly TRBD2 (6 bases). Trimming pared 4 bases from V and 9 bases from J, leaving 16 bases between. CDR1 is SGHRS and CDR2 is YFSETQ in the germline V gene. The CDR3 totals 13 residues. Here the CDR3 reads CASSAWTGEAQYF. DNA of the CDR3: TGCGCCAGCAGCGCCTGGACGGGGGAGGCCCAGTACTTC. Together with reference TRBV5-1 and TRBJ2-5, the CDR3 gives the full variable domain: KAGVTQTPRYLIKTRGQQVTLSCSPISGHRSVSWYQQTPGQGLQFLFEYFSETQRNKGNFPGRFSGRQFSNSRSEMNVSTLELGDSALYLCASSAWTGEAQYFGPGTRLLVL.

The V call is TRBV6-5, the J call TRBJ2-2; 8 nucleotides line up with TRBD1. V trimming: 4 bases; J trimming: 6 bases; junction bases outside the gene matches: 7. Germline lookup yields CDR1 MNHEY and CDR2 SVGAGI. This CDR3 is built from 15 residues. The CDR3 DNA reads TGTGCCAGCAGTTCGGACAGGGAAGTTCCCGGGGAGCTGTTTTTT. This gives the protein CASSSDREVPGELFF.

The chain combines TRBV6-1 with TRBJ1-2; D remains unclear. V lost 6 bases and J lost 0, with 14 bases in between. This CDR3 is 15 amino acids long. Germline lookup yields CDR1 MNHNS and CDR2 SASEGT. This CDR3 reads CASSANSPPNYGYTF. CDR3 coding DNA: TGTGCCAGCAGCGCAAACAGCCCCCCTAACTATGGCTACACCTTC.

This clone has only a few counts. The chain is built from TRBV25-1 and TRBJ1-5; 10 nucleotides align to TRBD1. Germline CDR1 reads MGHDK; CDR2 reads SYGVNS. The V and J ends lost 6 bases and 1 base, in that order; junction bases with no gene match: 9. This CDR3 contains 17 residues. The CDR3 loop reads CASRDRGVGMSNQPQHF. Here the CDR3 DNA reads TGTGCCAGCAGGGACAGGGGGGTGGGAATGAGCAATCAGCCCCAGCATTTT.

This clone was observed a few times. The gene calls are TRBV6-1 and TRBJ2-2, with D uncertain. Germline V gene sequence: CDR1 MNHNS, CDR2 SASEGT. This CDR3 region has 14 residues. V was cut by 3 bases and J by 5 bases, with 10 bases left in between. The CDR3 nucleotides read TGTGCCAGCAGTGAGGGCAGCTGGACCGGGGAGCTGTTTTTT. Encoded protein: CASSEGSWTGELFF.

This clone was seen only a few times. The gene calls are TRBV4-1 and TRBJ2-4, with D perhaps TRBD2 (6 bases). Per the germline V gene, CDR1 is MGHRA and CDR2 is YSYEKL. The CDR3 is made up of 17 amino acids. V was clipped by 1 base and J by 6 bases, with 19 bases between them. The DNA of the CDR3 is TGCGCCAGCAGCCAAGGGGATCGGCGGGGACTGGGAAACATTCAGTACTTC. Translated, it gives CASSQGDRRGLGNIQYF.

The V gene is TRBV30, the J gene TRBJ1-3; D not certain. Germline V gives CDR1 GTSNPN, CDR2 SVGIG (reference sequence). The CDR3 has 11 residues. The ends were cut back, 6 bases at V and 3 bases at J, with 6 bases in the middle. CDR3 DNA: TGTGCCTGTGGGAGTGGAAACACCATATATTTT. The encoded protein is CACGSGNTIYF.

This clone has more than one count but fewer than ten. This chain connects TRBV6-1 to TRBJ2-3, with 8 bases that match TRBD2. There are 16 residues in the CDR3. The ends lost 4 bases at V and 3 bases at J; junction bases unmatched: 9. Germline values: CDR1 MNHNS, CDR2 SASEGT. The CDR3 coding sequence is TGTGCCAGCAGTGGAACCGGGACTAGAAAGACAGATACGCAGTATTTT. It is translated as CASSGTGTRKTDTQYF.

J is TRBJ1-5 and V is TRBV4-3; tentative D call: TRBD1 (6 bases). Trimming stripped 0 bases from V and 4 bases from J, with 10 bases between. This CDR3 is built from 15 residues. Per germline, CDR1 LGHNA and CDR2 YSLEER. CDR3: CASSQDGGGNQPQHF. Written as DNA, the CDR3 is TGCGCCAGCAGCCAAGATGGGGGCGGGAATCAGCCCCAGCATTTT.

This chain connects TRBV5-5 to TRBJ1-6; D gene uncertain. V lost 0 bases and J lost 0, with 13 bases in between. The CDR3 loop spans 18 amino acids. CDR1 SGHKS and CDR2 YYEKEE come from the germline V gene (reference sequence). This CDR3 is CASSLEGRLSSYNSPLHF. The CDR3 DNA follows: TGTGCCAGCAGCTTGGAAGGCAGGCTAAGCTCCTATAATTCACCCCTCCACTTT. Full variable domain (remainder filled in from reference TRBV5-5 and TRBJ1-6): DAGVTQSPTHLIKTRGQQVTLRCSPISGHKSVSWYQQVLGQGPQFIFQYYEKEERGRGNFPDRFSARQFPNYSSELNVNALLLGDSALYLCASSLEGRLSSYNSPLHFGNGTRLTVT.

J is TRBJ1-2 and V is TRBV6-5; a weak D match, TRBD1 (5 bases). V was trimmed by 0 bases and J by 5 bases, leaving 10 bases between them. From germline, CDR1 is MNHEY and CDR2 SVGAGI. The CDR3 length is 14 residues. For the CDR3, the DNA is TGTGCCAGCAGTTACTCGAGATCAGGGTATGGCTACACCTTC. It codes for CASSYSRSGYGYTF.

The chain uses TRBV28 and TRBJ1-6, with 9 positions matching TRBD1. With V trimmed by 7 bases and J by 8 bases, 9 bases remained unmatched. In germline, CDR1 is MDHEN, CDR2 SYDVKM. This CDR3 comprises 15 residues. The CDR3 DNA reads as TGTGCCAGCAACCCGACAGGGGGGGGCTATTCACCCCTCCACTTT. The encoded protein is CASNPTGGGYSPLHF.